The clone carrying this TCR beta chain was detected a few times. The CDR3 is made up of 15 amino acids. Germline CDR1 is SGHVS and CDR2 is FQNEAQ. The J segment lost 9 bases and the V segment lost 5 bases, leaving 10 bases of the junction unmatched. This sample was taken from a study of blood T cell repertoires in COVID-19. Study background: Nucleic acid was either cDNA or gDNA, and it came from T cells, B-cell-depleted T cells, or PBMCs.

In the original processing: It was from reference gene primer amplification that nucleated cell counts were estimated. Only in-frame clones appear in the TCRdb table, and some are missing; sequencing was by immunoSEQ multiplex PCR. The V and J calls and clone size are taken from that table; D and trimming were inferred from the DNA. Among some 83,000 clones listed, 80% were seen once. V usage is TRBV7-8 and J usage is TRBJ2-1; 10 bases are shared with TRBD1. The sequence came from a man between 60 and 75 years old with active or convalescent COVID-19. Sequencing was carried out using peripheral blood. The CDR3 bases are TGTGCCAGCAGCCCTCATCGGGACAGGGGTGGTGAGCAGTTCTTC. Translating it yields CASSPHRDRGGEQFF.